The 3 T cell receptor beta chains presented below share a single source sample, sequenced in a study of T cell repertoires and HLA-DP antigens. The assay was immunoSEQ multiplex PCR, and TCRdb's table has in-frame clones only and misses some. The table records around 100,000 clones, over 90% of them present only once. These TCRs' antigens remain unknown. Sequenced sample: CD4+ T cells from PBMCs. The receptor source for this set is a woman aged 18-30 years in good health and CMV-seronegative.

The V and J genes are TRBV4-1 and TRBJ1-4; the match to TRBD1 covers 10 bases. This CDR3 spans 16 amino acids. Germline V gene data show CDR1 as MGHRA and CDR2 as YSYEKL. The trim removed 1 base at V and 8 bases at J, leaving 7 bases unmatched. The CDR3 nucleotides are TGCGCCAGCAGCCAAGGGGGACAGGGGTATGGAGAAAAACTGTTTTTT. As protein: CASSQGGQGYGEKLFF.

This chain uses TRBV5-4 with TRBJ2-7; TRBD1 matches at 9 bases. Germline V gene lookup returns CDR1 SGHNT and CDR2 YYREEE (reference sequence). CDR3 size: 15 residues. J gave up 5 bases and V 4 bases, and 10 bases lay outside the gene matches. Written as DNA, the CDR3 is TGTGCCAGCAGCCTCCCCGGGACAGGGAGTAACGAGCAGTACTTC. Protein product: CASSLPGTGSNEQYF.

The rearrangement links TRBV7-9 to TRBJ1-5; D may be TRBD1 (5 bases). Germline-derived CDR1 and CDR2 are SEHNR and FQNEAQ (reference sequence). The CDR3 has 15 amino acids. Trimming removed 3 bases at V and 3 bases at J, with 12 bases between. CDR3 bases: TGTGCCAGCAGCTTCTTGGGGGGGGTCAATCAGCCCCAGCATTTT. It codes for CASSFLGGVNQPQHF.